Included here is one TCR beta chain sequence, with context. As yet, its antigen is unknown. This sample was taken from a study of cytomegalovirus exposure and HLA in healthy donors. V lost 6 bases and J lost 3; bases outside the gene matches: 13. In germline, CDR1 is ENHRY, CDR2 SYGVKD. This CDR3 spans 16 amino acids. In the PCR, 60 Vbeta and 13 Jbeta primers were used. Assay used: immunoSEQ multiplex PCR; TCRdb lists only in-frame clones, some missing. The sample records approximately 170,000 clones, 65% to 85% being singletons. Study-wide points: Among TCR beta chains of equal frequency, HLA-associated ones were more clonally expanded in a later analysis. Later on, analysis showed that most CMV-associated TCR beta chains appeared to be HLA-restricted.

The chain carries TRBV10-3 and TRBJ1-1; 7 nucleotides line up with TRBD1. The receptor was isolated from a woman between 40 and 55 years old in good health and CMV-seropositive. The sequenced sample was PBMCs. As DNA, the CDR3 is TGTGCCATCAGCCCTACAGGGGTAGACGAGGACACTGAAGCTTTCTTT. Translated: CAISPTGVDEDTEAFF.